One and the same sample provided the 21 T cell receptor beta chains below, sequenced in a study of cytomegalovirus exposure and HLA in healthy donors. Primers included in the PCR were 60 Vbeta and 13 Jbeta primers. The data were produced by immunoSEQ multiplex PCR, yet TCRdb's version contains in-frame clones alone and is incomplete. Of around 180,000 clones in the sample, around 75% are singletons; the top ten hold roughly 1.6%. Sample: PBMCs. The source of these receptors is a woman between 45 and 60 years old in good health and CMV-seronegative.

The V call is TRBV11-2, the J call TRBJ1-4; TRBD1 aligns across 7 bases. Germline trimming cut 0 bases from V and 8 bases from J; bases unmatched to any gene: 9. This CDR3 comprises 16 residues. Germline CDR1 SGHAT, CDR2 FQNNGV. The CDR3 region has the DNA TGTGCCAGCAGCTTAGATCTCGGGACAGAAGGGGAAAAACTGTTTTTT. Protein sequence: CASSLDLGTEGEKLFF.

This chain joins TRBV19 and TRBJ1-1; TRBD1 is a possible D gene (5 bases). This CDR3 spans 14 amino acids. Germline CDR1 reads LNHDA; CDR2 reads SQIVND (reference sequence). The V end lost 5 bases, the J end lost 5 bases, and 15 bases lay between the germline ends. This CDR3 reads CASSSGGWGTEAFF. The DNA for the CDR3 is TGTGCCAGTAGTTCCGGGGGGTGGGGGACTGAAGCTTTCTTT.

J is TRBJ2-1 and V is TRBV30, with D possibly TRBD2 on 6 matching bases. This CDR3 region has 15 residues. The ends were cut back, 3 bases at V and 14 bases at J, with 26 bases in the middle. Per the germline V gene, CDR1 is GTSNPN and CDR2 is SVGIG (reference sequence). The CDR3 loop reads CAWSPSGVTAEGKFF. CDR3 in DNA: TGTGCCTGGAGCCCGTCGGGTGTGACAGCGGAGGGGAAGTTCTTC. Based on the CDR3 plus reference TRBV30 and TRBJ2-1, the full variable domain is SQTIHQWPATLVQPVGSPLSLECTVEGTSNPNLYWYRQAAGRGLQLLFYSVGIGQISSEVPQNLSASRPQDRQFILSSKKLLLSDSGFYLCAWSPSGVTAEGKFFGPGTRLTVL.

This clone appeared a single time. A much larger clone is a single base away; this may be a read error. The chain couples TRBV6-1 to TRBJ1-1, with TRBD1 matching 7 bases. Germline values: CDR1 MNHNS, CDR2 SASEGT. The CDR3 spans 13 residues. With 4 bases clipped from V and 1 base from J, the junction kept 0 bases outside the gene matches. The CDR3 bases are TGTGCCAGCAGTGGACAGGGGAACACTGAAGCTTTCTTT. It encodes CASSGQGNTEAFF.

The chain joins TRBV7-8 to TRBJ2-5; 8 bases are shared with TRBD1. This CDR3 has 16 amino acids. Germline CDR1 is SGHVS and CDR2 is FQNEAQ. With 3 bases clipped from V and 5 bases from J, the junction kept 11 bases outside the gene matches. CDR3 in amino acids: CASSLIGGRGRETQYF. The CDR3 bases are TGTGCCAGCAGCTTGATAGGGGGCAGGGGGCGGGAGACCCAGTACTTC.

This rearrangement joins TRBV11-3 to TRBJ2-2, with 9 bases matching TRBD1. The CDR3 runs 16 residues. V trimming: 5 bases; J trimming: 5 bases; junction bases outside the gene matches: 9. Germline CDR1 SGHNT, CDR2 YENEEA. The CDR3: CASSPNRGLETGELFF. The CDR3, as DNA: TGTGCCAGCAGCCCCAACAGGGGGCTAGAAACCGGGGAGCTGTTTTTT.

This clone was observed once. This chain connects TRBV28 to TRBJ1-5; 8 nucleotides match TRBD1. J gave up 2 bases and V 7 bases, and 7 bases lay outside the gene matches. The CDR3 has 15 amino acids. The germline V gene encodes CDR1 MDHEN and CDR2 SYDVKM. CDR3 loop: CASTTPGQGNQPQHF. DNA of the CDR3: TGTGCCAGCACTACTCCGGGACAGGGCAATCAGCCCCAGCATTTT.

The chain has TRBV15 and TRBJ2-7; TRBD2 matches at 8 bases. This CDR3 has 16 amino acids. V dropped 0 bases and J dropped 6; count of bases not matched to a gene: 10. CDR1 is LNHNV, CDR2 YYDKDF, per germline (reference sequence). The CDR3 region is CATSRDSGGLGPEQYF. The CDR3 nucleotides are TGTGCCACCAGCAGAGATTCGGGGGGGCTCGGTCCCGAGCAGTACTTC.

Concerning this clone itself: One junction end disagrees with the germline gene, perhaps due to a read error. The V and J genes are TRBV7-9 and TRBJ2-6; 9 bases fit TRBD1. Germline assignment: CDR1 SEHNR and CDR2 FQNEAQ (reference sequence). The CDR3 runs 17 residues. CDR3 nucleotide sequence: TGTTCCAGCAGCTTTTCGGGACAGGGCTCTGGGGCCAACGTCCTGACTTTC. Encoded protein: CSSSFSGQGSGANVLTF.

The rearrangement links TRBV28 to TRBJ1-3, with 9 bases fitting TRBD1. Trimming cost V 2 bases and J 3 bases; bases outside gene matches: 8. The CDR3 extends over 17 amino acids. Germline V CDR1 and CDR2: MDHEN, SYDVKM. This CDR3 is CASSLAPRTGVGNTIYF. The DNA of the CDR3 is TGTGCCAGCAGTTTAGCCCCAAGGACAGGGGTTGGAAACACCATATATTTT.

CDR3 in amino acids: CASSPSRQLQGGYTF. The CDR3 DNA reads TGTGCCAGCAGCCCATCCCGACAGTTACAGGGCGGCTACACCTTC. The chain combines TRBV9 with TRBJ1-2, with D possibly matching TRBD1 (6 bases). Germline V CDR1 and CDR2: SGDLS, YYNGEE. CDR3 size: 15 residues. V lost 4 bases and J 8 bases, leaving 21 bases between the germline ends.

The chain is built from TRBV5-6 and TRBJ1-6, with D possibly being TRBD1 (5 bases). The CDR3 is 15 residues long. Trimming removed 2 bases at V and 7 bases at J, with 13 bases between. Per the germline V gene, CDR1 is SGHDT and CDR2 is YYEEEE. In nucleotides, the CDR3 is TGTGCCAGCAGCTTCCGGACATCTATCAATTCACCCCTCCACTTT. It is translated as CASSFRTSINSPLHF.

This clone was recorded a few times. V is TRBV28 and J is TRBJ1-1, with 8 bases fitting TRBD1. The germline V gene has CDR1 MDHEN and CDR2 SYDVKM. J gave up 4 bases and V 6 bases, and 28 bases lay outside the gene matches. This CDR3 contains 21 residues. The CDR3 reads CASRLRRTGLPAGSSVTEAFF. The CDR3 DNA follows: TGTGCCAGCAGATTAAGGAGGACAGGGCTACCGGCGGGGAGTTCGGTCACTGAAGCTTTCTTT.

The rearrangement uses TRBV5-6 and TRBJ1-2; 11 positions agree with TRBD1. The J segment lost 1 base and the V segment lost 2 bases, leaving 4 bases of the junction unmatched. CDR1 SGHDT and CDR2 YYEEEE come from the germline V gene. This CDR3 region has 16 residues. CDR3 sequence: CASSFTDRGHNYGYTF. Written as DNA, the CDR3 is TGTGCCAGCAGCTTTACGGACAGGGGGCATAACTATGGCTACACCTTC.

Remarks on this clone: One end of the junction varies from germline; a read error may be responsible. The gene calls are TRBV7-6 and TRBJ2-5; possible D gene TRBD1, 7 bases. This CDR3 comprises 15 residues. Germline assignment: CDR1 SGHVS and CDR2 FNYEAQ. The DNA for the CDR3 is TGTGCTAGCAGCTGGCCTCAGGGGGGAGAAGAGACCCAGTACTTC. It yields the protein CASSWPQGGEETQYF.

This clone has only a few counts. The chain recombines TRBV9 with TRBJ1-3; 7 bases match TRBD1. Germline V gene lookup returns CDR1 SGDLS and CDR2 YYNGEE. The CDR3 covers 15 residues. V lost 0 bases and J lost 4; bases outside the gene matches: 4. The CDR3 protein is CASSVDHRGGNTIYF. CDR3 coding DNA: TGTGCCAGCAGCGTAGATCACAGGGGAGGAAACACCATATATTTT. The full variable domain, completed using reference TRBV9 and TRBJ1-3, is DSGVTQTPKHLITATGQRVTLRCSPRSGDLSVYWYQQSLDQGLQFLIQYYNGEERAKGNILERFSAQQFPDLHSELNLSSLELGDSALYFCASSVDHRGGNTIYFGEGSWLTVV.

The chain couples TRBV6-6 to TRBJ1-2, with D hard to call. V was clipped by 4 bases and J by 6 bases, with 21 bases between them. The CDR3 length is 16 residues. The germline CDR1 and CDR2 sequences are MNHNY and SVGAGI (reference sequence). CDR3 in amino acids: CASSSGGRRALNGYTF. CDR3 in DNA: TGTGCCAGCAGTTCCGGAGGACGGAGGGCTCTGAATGGCTACACCTTC.

The CDR3 here is CASSLGPGQPNTEAFF. In nucleotides, the CDR3 is TGTGCCAGCAGCTTAGGGCCGGGACAGCCGAACACTGAAGCTTTCTTT. The rearrangement uses TRBV7-9 and TRBJ1-1; 7 positions match TRBD1. The trim removed 1 base at V and 1 base at J, leaving 6 bases unmatched. The CDR3 is made up of 16 amino acids. CDR1 SEHNR and CDR2 FQNEAQ come from the germline V gene (reference sequence).

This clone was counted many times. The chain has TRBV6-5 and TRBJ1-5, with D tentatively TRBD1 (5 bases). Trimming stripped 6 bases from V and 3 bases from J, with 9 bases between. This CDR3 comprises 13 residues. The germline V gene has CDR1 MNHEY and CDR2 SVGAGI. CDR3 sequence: CASSDSVNQPQHF. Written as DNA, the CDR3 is TGTGCCAGCAGCGACAGCGTCAATCAGCCCCAGCATTTT.

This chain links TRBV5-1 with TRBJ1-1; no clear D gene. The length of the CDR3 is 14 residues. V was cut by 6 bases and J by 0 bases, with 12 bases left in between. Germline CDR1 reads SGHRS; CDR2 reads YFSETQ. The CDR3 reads CASTLDGVNTEAFF. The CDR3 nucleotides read TGCGCCAGCACTCTCGACGGAGTGAACACTGAAGCTTTCTTT.

This CDR3 reads CASSVVGSTDTQYF. In nucleotides, the CDR3 is TGTGCCAGCAGCGTAGTGGGCTCAACAGATACGCAGTATTTT. The rearrangement joins TRBV9 to TRBJ2-3; D gene uncertain. Deletions cut 0 bases from V and 3 bases from J, with 8 bases between. CDR1 is SGDLS and CDR2 is YYNGEE in the germline V gene. The CDR3 covers 14 residues.